This TCR beta chain came from a study of cytomegalovirus exposure and HLA in healthy donors. Study overall: It was reported in a later analysis that the same platform had been used for the 120 or so validation repertoires as for the approximately 700 first-cohort repertoires.

Method: immunoSEQ multiplex PCR; TCRdb's copy keeps in-frame clones and lacks some. This repertoire shows about 71,000 clones, 94% found once; its top ten account for around 1.5%. A note on this clone: Its antigen is still unknown.

Study results and limitations: Researchers reported that a few CMV-associated chains were confirmed in vitro as CMV antigen-specific. First-cohort TCR clusters were later found to tend to co-occur in the 90 to 150 validation repertoires. Investigators reported more than 150 TCR beta chains as tied to cytomegalovirus.

V was cut by 1 base and J by 5 bases, with 12 bases left in between. Germline CDR1 is MGHDK and CDR2 is SYGVNS. This CDR3 is 15 amino acids long. Input material: PBMCs. The origin of this receptor is a man between 18 and 35 years old in good health and CMV-seropositive. The chain uses TRBV25-1 and TRBJ2-1, with TRBD2 as a possible D gene (5 bases). CDR3: CASSEFTSGNNEQFF. In DNA, the CDR3 is TGTGCCAGCAGTGAATTTACTAGTGGAAACAATGAGCAGTTCTTC.